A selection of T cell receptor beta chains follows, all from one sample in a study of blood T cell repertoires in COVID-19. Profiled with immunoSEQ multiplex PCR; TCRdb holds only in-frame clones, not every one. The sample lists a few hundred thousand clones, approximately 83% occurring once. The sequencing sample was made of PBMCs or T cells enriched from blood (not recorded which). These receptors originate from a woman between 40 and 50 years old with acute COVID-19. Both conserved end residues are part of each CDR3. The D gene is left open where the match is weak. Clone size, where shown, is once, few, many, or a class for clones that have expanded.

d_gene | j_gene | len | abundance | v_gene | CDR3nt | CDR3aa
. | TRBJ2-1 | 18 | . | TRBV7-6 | TGTGCCAGCAGCTTAGGTTCATGGGGGCGAACGTCCTACAATGAGCAGTTCTTC | CASSLGSWGRTSYNEQFF
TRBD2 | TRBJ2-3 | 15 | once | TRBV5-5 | TGTGCCAGCAGCTTGGGACTAGCGGGGTCAGATACGCAGTATTTT | CASSLGLAGSDTQYF
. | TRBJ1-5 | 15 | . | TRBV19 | TGTGCCAGTAGGACGGACACCGTTAGCAATCAGCCCCAGCATTTT | CASRTDTVSNQPQHF
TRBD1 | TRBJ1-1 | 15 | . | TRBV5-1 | TGCGCCAGCAGCCCAGGACAGGGGATGAACACTGAAGCTTTCTTT | CASSPGQGMNTEAFF
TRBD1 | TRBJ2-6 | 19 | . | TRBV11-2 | TGTGCCAGCAGCTTGGGGAGACTACAGGGGGCGCGTGGGGCCAACGTCCTGACTTTC | CASSLGRLQGARGANVLTF
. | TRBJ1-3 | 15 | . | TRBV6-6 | TGTGCCAGCAAATTGACAGCCCCCAATGGAGACACCATATATTTT | CASKLTAPNGDTIYF
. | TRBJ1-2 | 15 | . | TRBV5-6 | TGTGCCAGCAGCTTGAGGGAGAGAGGAAACTATGGCTACACCTTC | CASSLRERGNYGYTF
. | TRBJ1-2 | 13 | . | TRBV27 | TGTGCCAGCAGTCTGGGCGGGGTAAACGGCTACACCTTC | CASSLGGVNGYTF
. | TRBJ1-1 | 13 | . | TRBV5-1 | TGCGCCAGCAGCTTAGAAGGGGGATGGGGAGCTTTCTTT | CASSLEGGWGAFF
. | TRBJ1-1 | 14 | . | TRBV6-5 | TGTGCCAGCAACCGAGACATCACGAACACTGAAGCTTTCTTT | CASNRDITNTEAFF
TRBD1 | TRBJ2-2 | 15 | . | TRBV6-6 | TGTGCCAGCAGAGACAGGGTAGTGAACACCGGGGAGCTGTTTTTT | CASRDRVVNTGELFF
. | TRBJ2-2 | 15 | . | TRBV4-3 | TGCGCCAGCAGCCTTGTGGAGGGGGCGCCCGGGGAGCTGTTTTTT | CASSLVEGAPGELFF
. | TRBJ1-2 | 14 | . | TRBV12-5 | TGTGCTAGTGGTTTGGTACCCAGTAACTATGGCTACACCTTC | CASGLVPSNYGYTF
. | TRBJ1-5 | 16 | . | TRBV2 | TGTGCCAGCAGTCTCTTTGGGAGGGCTCGCAATCAGCCCCAGCATTTT | CASSLFGRARNQPQHF
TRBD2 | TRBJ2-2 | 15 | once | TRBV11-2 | TGTGCCAGCAGCACCCTGACTAGCCGGGCCGGGGAGCTGTTTTTT | CASSTLTSRAGELFF
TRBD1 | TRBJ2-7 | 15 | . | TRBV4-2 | TGTGCCAGCAGCCAACTCGGGACAGGGCCGGACGAGCAGTACTTC | CASSQLGTGPDEQYF
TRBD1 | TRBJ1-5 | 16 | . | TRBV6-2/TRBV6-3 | TGTGCCAGCAGTTACTCGAGGACAGGGGGCTATCAGCCCCAGCATTTT | CASSYSRTGGYQPQHF
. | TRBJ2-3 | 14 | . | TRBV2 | TGTGCCAGCCGCAGGGACTCCACATTGGGTACGCAGTATTTT | CASRRDSTLGTQYF
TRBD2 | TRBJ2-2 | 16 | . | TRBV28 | TGTGCCAGCAGTTTACCCCGGACTAGCGGGAGTGGGGAGCTGTTTTTT | CASSLPRTSGSGELFF
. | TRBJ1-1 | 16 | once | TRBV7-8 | TGTGCCAGCAGCTATATTCGGCCCAGGGCGGACACTGAAGCTTTCTTT | CASSYIRPRADTEAFF
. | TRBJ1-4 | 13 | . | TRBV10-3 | TGTGCCACAACAGGGTCTACTAATGAAAAACTGTTTTTT | CATTGSTNEKLFF